This passage covers 14 T cell receptor beta chains from one sample sequenced in a study of OX40 agonist ivuxolimab in advanced cancers. Produced via immunoSEQ multiplex PCR; TCRdb's table is partial and in-frame only. Here the sample spans approximately 50,000 clones, over 85% being singletons. The sequencing here drew on CD4+ or CD8+ T cells sorted from blood, taken in a trial of the OX40 agonist ivuxolimab. The receptors stem from an adult with an advanced solid tumor such as melanoma, head and neck, liver or kidney cancer.

This clone is medium-sized (0.01 to 0.1%) within its sample. The chain couples TRBV4-3 to TRBJ1-3; D is unresolved. The CDR3 is 16 amino acids. Trimming cost V 0 bases and J 0 bases, with 9 bases left between them. Germline V lookup: CDR1 LGHNA, CDR2 YSLEER. The CDR3 sequence: CASSQDRYGSGNTIYF. DNA for the CDR3: TGCGCCAGCAGCCAAGATAGGTACGGCTCTGGAAACACCATATATTTT.

The gene calls are TRBV11-1 and TRBJ2-7; D is undetermined. There are 14 residues in the CDR3. Germline values: CDR1 SGHAT, CDR2 FQDESV (reference sequence). The V end lost 1 base, the J end lost 2 bases, and 9 bases lay between the germline ends. This chain's CDR3 is CASSLGPSAYEQYF. The CDR3 region has the DNA TGTGCCAGCAGCTTAGGGCCCAGCGCCTACGAGCAGTACTTC. Full variable domain (outside the CDR3, taken from reference TRBV11-1 and TRBJ2-7): EAEVAQSPRYKITEKSQAVAFWCDPISGHATLYWYRQILGQGPELLVQFQDESVVDDSQLPKDRFSAERLKGVDSTLKIQPAELGDSAMYLCASSLGPSAYEQYFGPGTRLTVT.

The genes are TRBV28 and TRBJ1-1; D not certain. Trimming shortened V by 5 bases and J by 0 bases, and 22 bases separated the two germline ends. Germline-derived CDR1 and CDR2 are MDHEN and SYDVKM. The CDR3 has 18 residues. The CDR3 region is CASSPGQFGGLMNTEAFF. In nucleotides, the CDR3 is TGTGCCAGCAGTCCCGGTCAGTTCGGAGGGTTGATGAACACTGAAGCTTTCTTT.

The V and J genes are TRBV10-3 and TRBJ2-7; 10 positions match TRBD2. V was clipped by 0 bases and J by 7 bases; unmatched bases: 9. The CDR3 length is 16 residues. Per germline, CDR1 ENHRY and CDR2 SYGVKD. The CDR3 sequence is CAISESSGRAWGEQYF. CDR3 nucleotides: TGTGCCATCAGTGAGTCGAGCGGGAGGGCCTGGGGGGAGCAGTACTTC.

The chain couples TRBV27 to TRBJ2-3; 7 bases are shared with TRBD2. There are 14 residues in the CDR3. Germline values: CDR1 MNHEY, CDR2 SMNVEV (reference sequence). After removal of 3 bases from V and 2 bases from J, the junction contained 2 bases not matched to a gene. The CDR3 loop is CASSLGGVTDTQYF. CDR3 in DNA: TGTGCCAGCAGTTTGGGGGGGGTCACAGATACGCAGTATTTT.

V is TRBV2 and J is TRBJ1-4; tentative D call: TRBD1 (6 bases). Germline values: CDR1 SNHLY, CDR2 FYNNEI. Trimming stripped 9 bases from V and 3 bases from J, with 11 bases between. The CDR3 runs to 13 residues. CDR3 sequence (DNA): TGTGCCAGTCCGGGGGCATCTAATGAAAAACTGTTTTTT. Translating gives CASPGASNEKLFF.

The chain recombines TRBV10-2 with TRBJ2-1; the D gene is possibly TRBD2 (6 bases). Trimming shortened V by 3 bases and J by 0 bases, and 6 bases separated the two germline ends. Germline V CDR1 and CDR2: WSHSY, SAAADI. This CDR3 is 14 amino acids long. The CDR3 reads CASSDGSSYNEQFF. The CDR3 nucleotides are TGCGCCAGCAGTGACGGGAGCTCCTACAATGAGCAGTTCTTC.

V usage is TRBV19 and J usage is TRBJ1-5; D may be TRBD1 (6 bases). V lost 7 bases to trimming and J lost 3 bases, with 13 bases between them. This CDR3 region has 14 residues. Germline V lookup: CDR1 LNHDA, CDR2 SQIVND (reference sequence). The DNA for the CDR3 is TGTGCCAGTACCAGAAGGGGGTACAATCAGCCCCAGCATTTT. Its protein is CASTRRGYNQPQHF.

This chain connects TRBV6-5 to TRBJ2-7; unclear D gene. V was pared by 2 bases and J by 2 bases, with 10 bases between. The CDR3 has 14 residues. CDR1 and CDR2 from the germline V gene are MNHEY and SVGAGI. CDR3 sequence: CASSYVIGTYEQYF. The CDR3 DNA sequence: TGTGCCAGCAGTTACGTGATAGGGACCTACGAGCAGTACTTC.

The J gene is TRBJ2-7, the V gene TRBV13; no firm D call. The CDR3 has 16 residues. The V gene's germline CDR1 is PRHDT and CDR2 FYEKMQ (reference sequence). Trimming pared 4 bases from V and 2 bases from J, leaving 18 bases between. CDR3 nucleotide sequence: TGTGCCAGCAGCTCGCGCGGATCTCCAGCCCCCTACGAGCAGTACTTC. It encodes CASSSRGSPAPYEQYF.

About this clone: Its ends do not fully match the called genes, so a read error is possible. The rearrangement links TRBV11-2 to TRBJ2-7, with D perhaps matching TRBD1 (6 bases). The germline V gene has CDR1 SGHAT and CDR2 FQNNGV. The CDR3 is made up of 11 amino acids. The CDR3 bases are TGTGCCAGCAGCTTAGGGACAGAGACCCTCTTC. It encodes CASSLGTETLF. The variable domain in full, with the rest retrieved from reference TRBV11-2 and TRBJ2-7, is EAGVAQSPRYKIIEKRQSVAFWCNPISGHATLYWYQQILGQGPKLLIQFQNNGVVDDSQLPKDRFSAERLKGVDSTLKIQPAKLEDSAVYLCASSLGTETLFGPGTRLTVT.

The genes are TRBV5-6 and TRBJ2-7; 7 positions agree with TRBD1. Germline CDR1 and CDR2: SGHDT and YYEEEE. Trimming removed 3 bases from V and 4 bases from J; junction bases left unmatched: 7. CDR3 length: 14 residues. CDR3 bases: TGTGCCAGCAGCTCGACAGGGAGTTTGTACGAGCAGTACTTC. Protein sequence: CASSSTGSLYEQYF. Based on the CDR3 plus reference TRBV5-6 and TRBJ2-7, the full variable domain is DAGVTQSPTHLIKTRGQQVTLRCSPKSGHDTVSWYQQALGQGPQFIFQYYEEEERQRGNFPDRFSGHQFPNYSSELNVNALLLGDSALYLCASSSTGSLYEQYFGPGTRLTVT.

J is TRBJ2-7 and V is TRBV27, with 7 bases identical to TRBD1. The CDR3 length is 12 residues. Unmatched junction bases numbered 5, after V lost 7 bases and J lost 5 bases. Germline CDR1 MNHEY, CDR2 SMNVEV (reference sequence). CDR3 sequence reads: CASMTQGNEQYF. In DNA form, the CDR3 reads TGTGCCAGCATGACACAGGGGAACGAGCAGTACTTC.

The chain joins TRBV10-3 to TRBJ2-7; D may be TRBD2 (5 bases). V dropped 3 bases and J dropped 0 bases, with 9 bases sitting between them. CDR3 length equals 14 residues. Germline V gives CDR1 ENHRY, CDR2 SYGVKD. Here the CDR3 reads CAISDTGISYEQYF. DNA for the CDR3: TGTGCCATCAGTGATACGGGGATCTCCTACGAGCAGTACTTC.